This TCR beta chain was captured in a study of shared T cell receptors in the human thymus. Profiling relied on immunoSEQ multiplex PCR, and the TCRdb table lists in-frame clones only, not all of them. The sample has about 380,000 clones; approximately 95% are singletons. Sequencing was done on a sample of thymocytes. The clonotype originates from a human donor.

CDR3 loop: CSVYIPGTTLAEQYF. In DNA form, the CDR3 reads TGCAGCGTTTACATACCCGGGACTACCCTTGCCGAGCAGTACTTC. The J gene is TRBJ2-7, the V gene TRBV29-1; 7 nucleotides agree with TRBD2. V trimming: 5 bases; J trimming: 6 bases; junction bases outside the gene matches: 16. CDR1 is SQVTM, CDR2 ANQGSEA, per germline. CDR3 length: 15 amino acids.